This TCR beta chain emerged from a study of T-cell reconstitution after alpha-beta-depleted transplantation in children. From germline, CDR1 is SNHLY and CDR2 FYNNEI. This CDR3 spans 12 amino acids. V shed 6 bases and J shed 10 bases, with 13 bases lying between them. Researchers prepared the TCRbeta library using unique molecular identifiers, the study reports. MiXCR, applied by TCRdb to the PCR reads, yields one record per CDR3 protein. Counted here are over 150,000 distinct CDR3 sequences, 13% to 15% occurring once; the ten biggest clones make up approximately 13%. This receptor was identified in a human donor who donated a stem cell graft to a child with acute lymphoblastic leukemia. The chain employs TRBV2 and TRBJ2-1, with D possibly TRBD2 on 6 matching bases. The sequencing used PBMCs from the stem cell graft donor, collected from the stem cell graft. DNA of the CDR3: TGTGCCAGCAGAGAGGGACTTTCGGAGCAGTTCTTC. As protein: CASREGLSEQFF. The full variable domain, its missing parts supplied by reference TRBV2 and TRBJ2-1, is EPEVTQTPSHQVTQMGQEVILRCVPISNHLYFYWYRQILGQKVEFLVSFYNNEISEKSEIFDDQFSVERPDGSNFTLKIRSTKLEDSAMYFCASREGLSEQFFGPGTRLTVL.